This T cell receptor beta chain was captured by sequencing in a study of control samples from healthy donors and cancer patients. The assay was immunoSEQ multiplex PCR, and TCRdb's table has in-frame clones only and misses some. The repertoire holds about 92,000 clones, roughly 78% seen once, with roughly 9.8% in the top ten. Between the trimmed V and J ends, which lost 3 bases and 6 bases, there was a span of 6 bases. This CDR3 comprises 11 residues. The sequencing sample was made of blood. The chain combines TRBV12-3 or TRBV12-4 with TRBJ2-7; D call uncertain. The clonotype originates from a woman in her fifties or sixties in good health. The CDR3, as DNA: TGTGCCAGCAGTTTGTTGGGCGAGCAGTACTTC. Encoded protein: CASSLLGEQYF.